This TCR beta chain was identified in a study of T cell responses to AZD1222 COVID-19 vaccine. Of note for this clone: Its antigen is unidentified.

Whether given at about 4 or about 12 weeks, second doses were pooled. Trimming pared 2 bases from V and 6 bases from J, leaving 18 bases between. The CDR3 totals 16 residues. Germline CDR1 and CDR2: SGHDN and FVKESK. Using immunoSEQ multiplex PCR, the repertoire was profiled, and TCRdb retains in-frame clones only, with some absent. Among under 100,000 clones listed, roughly 87% were seen once. General study results and limits: Spike-specific TCR breadth and depth were elevated following two AZD1222 doses. A reported finding is that nearly half of spike-specific TCRs target unmutated variant regions.

The clonotype comes from an adult who received the AZD1222 COVID-19 vaccine. The rearrangement joins TRBV14 to TRBJ2-3; TRBD2 is a possible D gene (5 bases). This specimen consisted of peripheral blood, obtained 28 days after the second AZD1222 dose. The CDR3: CASSQIARVGMDTQYF. CDR3 sequence (DNA): TGTGCCAGCAGCCAAATAGCGCGGGTGGGCATGGATACGCAGTATTTT.